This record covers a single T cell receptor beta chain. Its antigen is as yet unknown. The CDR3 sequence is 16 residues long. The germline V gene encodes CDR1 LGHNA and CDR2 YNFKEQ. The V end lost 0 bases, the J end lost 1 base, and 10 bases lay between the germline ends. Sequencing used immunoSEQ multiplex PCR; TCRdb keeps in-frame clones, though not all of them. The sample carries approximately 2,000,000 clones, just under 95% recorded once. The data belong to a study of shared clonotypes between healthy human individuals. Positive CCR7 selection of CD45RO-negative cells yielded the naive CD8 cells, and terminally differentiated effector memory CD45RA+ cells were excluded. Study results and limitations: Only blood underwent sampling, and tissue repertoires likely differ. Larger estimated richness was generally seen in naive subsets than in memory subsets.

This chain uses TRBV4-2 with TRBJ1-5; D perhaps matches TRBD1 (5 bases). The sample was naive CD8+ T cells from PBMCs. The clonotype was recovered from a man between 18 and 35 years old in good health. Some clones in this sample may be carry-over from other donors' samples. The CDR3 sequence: CASSQDLRASNQPQHF. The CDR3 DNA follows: TGTGCCAGCAGCCAAGATCTCAGGGCGAGCAATCAGCCCCAGCATTTT.